This passage covers 27 T cell receptor beta chains from one sample sequenced in a study of blood T cell repertoires in COVID-19. Method: immunoSEQ multiplex PCR; TCRdb's copy keeps in-frame clones and lacks some. Among some 400,000 clones listed, 87% were seen once. Material: peripheral blood. The receptors stem from a woman in her fifties or sixties with COVID-19, enrolled during active disease.

The chain has TRBV18 and TRBJ2-1; the D is unclear. The CDR3 loop spans 14 amino acids. V lost 4 bases and J lost 3, with 10 bases in between. Germline CDR1 reads KGHSH; CDR2 reads LQKENI. The CDR3 loop is CASSLQTHYNEQFF. DNA for the CDR3: TGTGCCAGCTCACTACAAACACACTACAATGAGCAGTTCTTC.

This clone was observed once. The chain combines TRBV3-1 (or the pseudogene TRBV3-2) with TRBJ2-7, with D tentatively TRBD1 (6 bases). Germline CDR1 LGHDT, CDR2 YNNKEL (reference sequence). CDR3 length: 14 amino acids. Trimming stripped 1 base from V and 3 bases from J, with 10 bases between. The CDR3 loop is CASSQGTVYYEQYF. In nucleotides, the CDR3 is TGTGCCAGCAGCCAAGGGACAGTTTACTACGAGCAGTACTTC.

The J gene is TRBJ2-3, the V gene TRBV5-1; 9 bases are shared with TRBD1. Germline V gene data show CDR1 as SGHRS and CDR2 as YFSETQ. J lost 3 bases, V lost 1 base, and 9 bases had no gene match. The CDR3 contains 17 residues. As DNA, the CDR3 is TGCGCCAGCAGCTTGAATATAGGACAGGGGCGGACAGATACGCAGTATTTT. Translated: CASSLNIGQGRTDTQYF. The complete variable domain, with remaining parts taken from reference TRBV5-1 and TRBJ2-3, reads KAGVTQTPRYLIKTRGQQVTLSCSPISGHRSVSWYQQTPGQGLQFLFEYFSETQRNKGNFPGRFSGRQFSNSRSEMNVSTLELGDSALYLCASSLNIGQGRTDTQYFGPGTRLTVL.

The genes are TRBV14 and TRBJ1-6, with D perhaps matching TRBD1 (6 bases). This CDR3 has 16 amino acids. The germline CDR1 and CDR2 sequences are SGHDN and FVKESK. V shed 1 base and J shed 1 base, with 8 bases lying between them. The CDR3 protein is CASSQVQGSYNSPLHF. CDR3 sequence (DNA): TGTGCCAGCAGCCAAGTGCAGGGGTCCTATAATTCACCCCTCCACTTT.

The chain couples TRBV4-2 to TRBJ1-5, with 9 bases matching TRBD1. This CDR3 region has 15 residues. Looked up from germline, CDR1 is LGHNA and CDR2 is YNFKEQ. Germline trimming cut 4 bases from V and 5 bases from J; bases unmatched to any gene: 6. The CDR3 is CASSPGRQGDQPQHF. For the CDR3, the DNA is TGTGCCAGCAGCCCCGGCAGACAGGGGGATCAGCCCCAGCATTTT.

The rearrangement uses TRBV7-2 and TRBJ1-1, with TRBD1 matching over 9 bases. Trimming at V came to 5 bases and at J to 0 bases, leaving 10 bases not matched to a gene. The CDR3 runs 17 residues. Germline V lookup: CDR1 SGHTA, CDR2 FQGNSA. The CDR3 region has the DNA TGTGCCAGCAGCCAGGGACAGGGCAACTTCATGAACACTGAAGCTTTCTTT. Amino acid sequence: CASSQGQGNFMNTEAFF.

The V and J genes are TRBV11-2 and TRBJ1-2; 8 nucleotides align to TRBD1. V shed 7 bases and J 0 bases; nucleotides not matched to a gene: 7. Germline CDR1 is SGHAT and CDR2 is FQNNGV. This CDR3 has 15 residues. CDR3 DNA: TGTGCCAGCACCCTTCAGGGGGCTCCTAACTATGGCTACACCTTC. Its protein product is CASTLQGAPNYGYTF.

The chain links TRBV4-1 to TRBJ1-2, with 9 positions matching TRBD1. The germline CDR1 and CDR2 sequences are MGHRA and YSYEKL. V trimming: 0 bases; J trimming: 4 bases; junction bases outside the gene matches: 3. The CDR3 covers 15 residues. In nucleotides, the CDR3 is TGCGCCAGCAGCCAAGATCGACAGGGGGGCTATGGCTACACCTTC. Translated: CASSQDRQGGYGYTF.

The chain couples TRBV28 to TRBJ2-1, with TRBD2 matching over 11 bases. The V and J ends lost 6 bases and 8 bases, in that order; junction bases with no gene match: 12. The CDR3 is 16 amino acids. Germline V lookup: CDR1 MDHEN, CDR2 SYDVKM. DNA of the CDR3: TGTGCCAGCAGCCCAACTAGCGGGGGCCTTTCCCATGAGCAGTTCTTC. It specifies CASSPTSGGLSHEQFF.

The chain uses TRBV18 and TRBJ1-6; a possible D gene is TRBD1 (5 bases). Germline V gives CDR1 KGHSH, CDR2 LQKENI. The CDR3 consists of 18 residues. Trimming pared 3 bases from V and 1 base from J, leaving 16 bases between. CDR3 amino acids: CASSPGRRQVSYNSPLHF. CDR3 DNA: TGTGCCAGCTCACCGGGGCGGCGTCAGGTTTCCTATAATTCACCCCTCCACTTT.

The chain couples TRBV29-1 to TRBJ1-2; D unclear. CDR3 length equals 10 residues. Trimming took 6 bases from V and 4 from J, leaving 6 bases between them. CDR1 is SQVTM, CDR2 ANQGSEA, per germline. This CDR3 reads CSVGSYGYTF. CDR3 coding DNA: TGCAGCGTCGGGTCCTATGGCTACACCTTC.

The chain uses TRBV11-2 and TRBJ2-5; 7 bases line up with TRBD1. This CDR3 comprises 14 residues. Germline V gene data show CDR1 as SGHAT and CDR2 as FQNNGV. V shed 5 bases, J shed 5 bases, and the junction held 8 bases outside the gene matches. CDR3 sequence reads: CASSPDRFFETQYF. CDR3 DNA: TGTGCCAGCAGCCCGGACAGGTTCTTCGAGACCCAGTACTTC.

V gene TRBV12-3 or TRBV12-4 combines with J gene TRBJ2-7; TRBD2 is a possible D gene (6 bases). CDR3 length equals 12 residues. Deletions cut 5 bases from V and 7 bases from J, with 12 bases between. The DNA for the CDR3 is TGTGCCAGCAGTCCGGGACTTCTTGAGCAGTACTTC. Translation: CASSPGLLEQYF.

The chain has TRBV18 and TRBJ2-1; 11 nucleotides align to TRBD2. Germline-derived CDR1 and CDR2 are KGHSH and LQKENI. Trimming removed 2 bases from V and 2 bases from J; junction bases left unmatched: 2. CDR3 length equals 16 residues. The CDR3 DNA is TGTGCCAGCTCACCAATTAGCGGGGGGGCCTACAATGAGCAGTTCTTC. Translated: CASSPISGGAYNEQFF. The full variable domain, in which reference TRBV18 and TRBJ2-1 provide the parts outside the CDR3, is NAGVMQNPRHLVRRRGQEARLRCSPMKGHSHVYWYRQLPEEGLKFMVYLQKENIIDESGMPKERFSAEFPKEGPSILRIQQVVRGDSAAYFCASSPISGGAYNEQFFGPGTRLTVL.

The V and J genes are TRBV28 and TRBJ1-6; 7 positions match TRBD1. CDR3 length equals 15 residues. V gave up 2 bases and J gave up 11 bases; unmatched junction bases: 9. Germline V CDR1 and CDR2: MDHEN, SYDVKM. In DNA, the CDR3 is TGTGCCAGCAGTTTAGAGGGACAGCTTTTTCCACCCCTCCACTTT. Translating gives CASSLEGQLFPPLHF.

The chain links TRBV18 to TRBJ2-1, with 7 bases aligning to TRBD1. Germline V gene data show CDR1 as KGHSH and CDR2 as LQKENI. J lost 0 bases, V lost 4 bases, and 3 bases had no gene match. This CDR3 region has 15 residues. The CDR3, as DNA: TGTGCCAGCTCACTTACAGGGGTCTCCTACAATGAGCAGTTCTTC. Translated: CASSLTGVSYNEQFF.

Notes on this clone: Germline is not matched at one junction end, which may reflect a read error. This sequence joins TRBV30 and TRBJ1-1, with 7 bases lining up with TRBD1. Per the germline V gene, CDR1 is GTSNPN and CDR2 is SVGIG (reference sequence). The CDR3 consists of 14 residues. The chain's CDR3 is CASSVGSKGAEGDF. CDR3 in DNA: TGTGCCTCCTCGGTGGGGAGTAAGGGGGCAGAAGGAGACTTT.

The chain is built from TRBV5-4 and TRBJ2-7; tentative D call: TRBD2 (6 bases). V dropped 4 bases and J dropped 3 bases, with 14 bases sitting between them. Per germline, CDR1 SGHNT and CDR2 YYREEE (reference sequence). CDR3 length: 14 residues. The CDR3 sequence is CASSPTGLFYEQYF. The CDR3 region has the DNA TGTGCCAGCAGCCCGACGGGACTCTTCTACGAGCAGTACTTC. Looking up the rest from reference TRBV5-4 and TRBJ2-7 gives the full variable domain: ETGVTQSPTHLIKTRGQQVTLRCSSQSGHNTVSWYQQALGQGPQFIFQYYREEENGRGNFPPRFSGLQFPNYSSELNVNALELDDSALYLCASSPTGLFYEQYFGPGTRLTVT.

The chain joins TRBV7-9 to TRBJ2-7; no clear D gene. Trimming took off 0 bases at V and 3 bases at J, with 6 bases between the two ends. Germline V CDR1 and CDR2: SEHNR, FQNEAQ (reference sequence). The CDR3 covers 13 residues. The CDR3 sequence is CASSLALGYEQYF. The CDR3 nucleotides read TGTGCCAGCAGCTTAGCGCTCGGCTACGAGCAGTACTTC.

This sequence joins TRBV19 and TRBJ2-7; 10 nucleotides agree with TRBD1. The V segment lost 1 base and the J segment 4 bases; nucleotides outside the gene matches: 4. The CDR3 covers 15 residues. Germline CDR1 reads LNHDA; CDR2 reads SQIVND (reference sequence). As DNA, the CDR3 is TGTGCCAGTAGTATAGTAGGGACAGGGGAATACGAGCAGTACTTC. The encoded protein is CASSIVGTGEYEQYF.

In this sample, this clone turned up a few times. This chain joins TRBV7-3 and TRBJ1-5; 7 bases are a match to TRBD1. The CDR3 runs to 15 residues. The ends lost 5 bases at V and 5 bases at J; junction bases unmatched: 9. Germline-derived CDR1 and CDR2 are SGHTA and FQGTGA. The CDR3, as DNA: TGTGCCAGCAGCCCCTCCGGGACAGTCGATCAGCCCCAGCATTTT. It yields the protein CASSPSGTVDQPQHF.

With respect to this clone: The same CDR3 can be traced to other DNA sequences in this sample. The chain couples TRBV19 to TRBJ2-7; TRBD1 matches at 8 bases. In germline, CDR1 is LNHDA, CDR2 SQIVND (reference sequence). The CDR3 has 13 amino acids. V lost 4 bases and J lost 3; bases outside the gene matches: 2. CDR3 loop: CASSTDRGYEQYF. CDR3 nucleotides: TGTGCCAGTAGTACCGACAGGGGCTACGAGCAGTACTTC.

The V call is TRBV3-1 (or the pseudogene TRBV3-2), the J call TRBJ2-1; D ambiguous. Trimming left V 4 bases short and J 6 bases short, with 16 bases between. The CDR3 is 15 residues long. Germline V gene lookup returns CDR1 LGHDT and CDR2 YNNKEL (reference sequence). The CDR3 loop is CASSRWIRQANEQFF. The CDR3 nucleotides read TGTGCCAGCAGCCGATGGATTAGGCAGGCCAATGAGCAGTTCTTC.

J is TRBJ1-1 and V is TRBV6-4; 7 bases are shared with TRBD1. Trimming removed 3 bases from V and 9 bases from J; junction bases left unmatched: 4. Germline V lookup: CDR1 MRHNA, CDR2 SNTAGT. The CDR3 is 12 residues long. This CDR3 is CASSDRQGKAFF. The CDR3 region has the DNA TGTGCCAGCAGTGATCGACAGGGAAAAGCTTTCTTT.

The V and J genes are TRBV2 and TRBJ1-5; tentative D call: TRBD1 (6 bases). The V end was cut by 2 bases, the J end by 3 bases, with 17 bases between. The CDR3 consists of 17 residues. The V gene's germline CDR1 is SNHLY and CDR2 FYNNEI. The CDR3: CASSEFTGPQNNQPQHF. The DNA of the CDR3 is TGTGCCAGCAGTGAATTTACAGGGCCCCAAAACAATCAGCCCCAGCATTTT. The whole variable domain, filled in from reference TRBV2 and TRBJ1-5, reads EPEVTQTPSHQVTQMGQEVILRCVPISNHLYFYWYRQILGQKVEFLVSFYNNEISEKSEIFDDQFSVERPDGSNFTLKIRSTKLEDSAMYFCASSEFTGPQNNQPQHFGDGTRLSIL.

V usage is TRBV6-5 and J usage is TRBJ1-5, with TRBD1 as a possible D gene (5 bases). With 5 bases removed from V and 2 bases from J, the gap between germline ends came to 13 bases. This CDR3 is 15 amino acids long. Per the germline V gene, CDR1 is MNHEY and CDR2 is SVGAGI. CDR3 loop: CASSLTVVGNQPQHF. The DNA for the CDR3 is TGTGCCAGCAGTCTGACAGTTGTGGGCAATCAGCCCCAGCATTTT.

V and J are TRBV11-3 and TRBJ2-1; 11 bases fit TRBD2. V dropped 3 bases and J dropped 6; count of bases not matched to a gene: 4. The CDR3 loop spans 15 amino acids. Germline V lookup: CDR1 SGHNT, CDR2 YENEEA. CDR3 nucleotides: TGTGCCAGCAGCTTCGGACTAGCGGGCCCCAATGAGCAGTTCTTC. Protein product: CASSFGLAGPNEQFF.